Many counts were recorded for the clone carrying this TCR beta chain. The target antigen is unknown. This sample was included in a study of T cells in Graves' hyperthyroidism and ophthalmopathy. Study-wide results and caveats: The model foresaw ophthalmopathy a median roughly 6.6 months prior to onset.

Trimming removed 3 bases at V and 0 bases at J, with 5 bases between. Per the germline V gene, CDR1 is SGHTA and CDR2 is FQGNSA. This CDR3 is 13 amino acids long. Each diagnosis drew on symptoms, thyroxine, TRAb, thyroid ultrasound and orbital computed tomography findings. The PBMCs studied were ones that came from about 10 ml fresh peripheral blood. From RNA transcripts, TCR beta CDR3 regions were amplified. First-round RT-PCR targeting the TCR CDR3 was performed with the HTBI primer set. TCRdb re-called the multiplex PCR reads through MiXCR, storing one row per CDR3 protein. The sample shows about 400,000 distinct CDR3 sequences, approximately 15% of them seen only once.

The sequencing sample was made of blood. The receptor was isolated from a woman aged 30 to 39 with Graves' hyperthyroidism. The chain combines TRBV7-2 with TRBJ2-5; D call uncertain. The CDR3 sequence is CASSFNHQETQYF. The CDR3 DNA reads TGTGCCAGCAGCTTTAACCACCAAGAGACCCAGTACTTC.